These 19 T cell receptor beta chains originate from one sample sequenced in a study of PD-1 blockade in classical Hodgkin lymphoma. The time point was: newly diagnosed, previously untreated cHL patient sample. The study isolated CD8+ T cells from thawed PBMCs by magnetic negative selection. Profiled with immunoSEQ multiplex PCR; TCRdb holds only in-frame clones, not every one. The table includes about 21,000 clones, just under 90% detected once. The sequenced sample was CD8+ T cells from blood. The receptors shown here come from a human donor with classical Hodgkin lymphoma.

To note about this clone: The sample carries other DNA sequences with the same CDR3. The CDR3 coding sequence is TGTGCCAGCAGCTTAGTCGGTCAGCCCCAGCATTTT. It yields the protein CASSLVGQPQHF. The chain combines TRBV7-9 with TRBJ1-5; D not certain. Germline assignment: CDR1 SEHNR and CDR2 FQNEAQ (reference sequence). Trimming removed 1 base from V and 6 bases from J, with 4 bases in between. The CDR3 runs 12 residues.

The chain carries TRBV5-6 and TRBJ2-5; TRBD2 agrees at 11 bases. The J call is in doubt because the DNA end fits TRBJ2-7 better. Germline-derived CDR1 and CDR2 are SGHDT and YYEEEE. The CDR3 is 15 amino acids. This chain's CDR3 is CASSLVAGGEYEQYF. The CDR3 region has the DNA TGTGCCAGCAGCTTGGTAGCGGGAGGGGAATACGAGCAGTACTTC.

The chain is built from TRBV6-1 and TRBJ1-3; D call uncertain. V was clipped by 3 bases and J by 0 bases, with 15 bases between them. From germline, CDR1 is MNHNS and CDR2 SASEGT. The CDR3 sequence is 17 residues long. CDR3 bases: TGTGCCAGCAGTGATCCCCGGTTCGTGAACTCTGGAAACACCATATATTTT. Translating it yields CASSDPRFVNSGNTIYF.

The chain is built from TRBV9 and TRBJ2-5; D might be TRBD2 (6 bases). CDR1 is SGDLS and CDR2 is YYNGEE in the germline V gene. The CDR3 runs to 15 residues. The V and J ends lost 0 bases and 1 base respectively, with 10 bases between them. CDR3 sequence: CASSVEPSAQETQYF. CDR3 in DNA: TGTGCCAGCAGCGTAGAACCTAGCGCCCAAGAGACCCAGTACTTC.

V gene TRBV5-1 combines with J gene TRBJ2-1; D not resolved. V lost 0 bases to trimming and J lost 5 bases, with 6 bases between them. The germline gives CDR1 SGHRS, CDR2 YFSETQ. The CDR3 extends over 13 amino acids. In DNA, the CDR3 is TGCGCCAGCAGCTTGGCAACGGACAATGAGCAGTTCTTC. Translation gives CASSLATDNEQFF.

CDR3: CASSYSSDRGDNEQFF. In DNA, the CDR3 is TGTGCCAGCAGTTACTCCAGCGACAGGGGGGACAATGAGCAGTTCTTC. The rearrangement links TRBV6-5 to TRBJ2-1, with 9 bases fitting TRBD1. Trimming at V came to 0 bases and at J to 5 bases, leaving 5 bases not matched to a gene. The V gene's germline CDR1 is MNHEY and CDR2 SVGAGI. The CDR3 has 16 amino acids.

V gene TRBV13 combines with J gene TRBJ2-2; 11 bases map to TRBD2. The CDR3 is 16 residues long. The V and J ends lost 3 bases and 1 base, in that order; junction bases with no gene match: 1. Germline-derived CDR1 and CDR2 are PRHDT and FYEKMQ (reference sequence). The CDR3 sequence: CASSLGLAVNTGELFF. The CDR3 DNA reads as TGTGCCAGCAGCTTGGGACTAGCGGTGAACACCGGGGAGCTGTTTTTT.

This chain's CDR3 is CASSLTVGNTIYF. Written as DNA, the CDR3 is TGTGCCAGCAGCTTAACAGTAGGAAACACCATATATTTT. The chain carries TRBV7-2 and TRBJ1-3, with D uncertain. Germline values: CDR1 SGHTA, CDR2 FQGNSA. V was shortened by 2 bases and J by 4 bases, with 6 bases between the two germline ends. The CDR3 has 13 amino acids.

A note on this clone: This clone may be a read error of a much larger clone one base away. V and J are TRBV5-6 and TRBJ2-7, with 9 bases aligning to TRBD1. The CDR3 totals 14 residues. Germline V gene lookup returns CDR1 SGHDT and CDR2 YYEEEE. J lost 2 bases, V lost 4 bases, and 4 bases had no gene match. This CDR3 reads CASSPGTGTYEQYF. The CDR3 region has the DNA TGTGCCAGCAGCCCCGGGACAGGGACCTACGAGCAGTACTTC.

The V call is TRBV15, the J call TRBJ2-7; D remains unclear. Germline CDR1 LNHNV, CDR2 YYDKDF (reference sequence). Trimming removed 5 bases from V and 0 bases from J, with 14 bases in between. The CDR3 is 15 amino acids. The CDR3 here is CATSGPGPSSYEQYF. As DNA, the CDR3 is TGTGCCACCAGCGGGCCCGGCCCGAGCTCCTACGAGCAGTACTTC.

In its sample, this clone was seen once. The genes are TRBV27 and TRBJ1-1, with unresolved D. V dropped 9 bases and J dropped 7 bases, with 9 bases sitting between them. The CDR3 is 10 amino acids. Germline values: CDR1 MNHEY, CDR2 SMNVEV (reference sequence). CDR3 region: CASGLIEAFF. CDR3 DNA: TGTGCCAGTGGACTGATTGAAGCTTTCTTT.

The rearrangement joins TRBV28 to TRBJ2-7; 10 bases are shared with TRBD2. The V gene's germline CDR1 is MDHEN and CDR2 SYDVKM. V was pared by 4 bases and J by 2 bases, with 8 bases of the junction left unmatched. The CDR3 runs to 16 residues. The CDR3 DNA is TGTGCCAGCAGTTACGACCTAGCGGGAGATGCCTACGAGCAGTACTTC. Amino acids: CASSYDLAGDAYEQYF.

The rearrangement links TRBV4-1 to TRBJ1-2, with 7 bases aligning to TRBD1. Germline V gene data show CDR1 as MGHRA and CDR2 as YSYEKL. Trimming took 7 bases from V and 8 from J; bases not matched to a gene: 13. This CDR3 comprises 14 residues. The CDR3 DNA sequence: TGCGCCAGCACCCTCACCGGGACAGCGACAGGCTACACCTTC. Its protein is CASTLTGTATGYTF.

This chain links TRBV13 with TRBJ1-2, with TRBD1 identical over 11 bases. The CDR3 has 13 amino acids. The germline gives CDR1 PRHDT, CDR2 FYEKMQ (reference sequence). Trimming at V came to 6 bases and at J to 6 bases, leaving 3 bases not matched to a gene. CDR3 residues: CASSRDRGDGYTF. Here the CDR3 DNA reads TGTGCCAGCAGTCGGGACAGGGGGGATGGCTACACCTTC.

The V call is TRBV19, the J call TRBJ1-4, with D unclear. V shed 5 bases and J shed 5 bases, with 9 bases lying between them. Germline CDR1 is LNHDA and CDR2 is SQIVND (reference sequence). The CDR3 extends over 13 amino acids. CDR3: CASSGGKNEKLFF. DNA for the CDR3: TGTGCCAGTAGTGGAGGGAAGAATGAAAAACTGTTTTTT.

The V gene is TRBV13, the J gene TRBJ2-3, with TRBD2 identical over 8 bases. Germline V lookup: CDR1 PRHDT, CDR2 FYEKMQ (reference sequence). J was trimmed by 4 bases and V by 5 bases; bases with no gene match: 11. The length of the CDR3 is 16 residues. CDR3 sequence reads: CASSPPGREASDTQYF. The CDR3, as DNA: TGTGCCAGCAGCCCTCCGGGGCGGGAGGCGTCAGATACGCAGTATTTT.

The chain recombines TRBV7-9 with TRBJ1-5, with 9 bases aligning to TRBD1. J gave up 6 bases and V 5 bases, and 5 bases lay outside the gene matches. Germline-derived CDR1 and CDR2 are SEHNR and FQNEAQ (reference sequence). This CDR3 contains 14 residues. The CDR3: CASSPTGGGQPQHF. In DNA, the CDR3 is TGTGCCAGCAGCCCTACAGGGGGCGGTCAGCCCCAGCATTTT.

The V gene is TRBV21-1, the J gene TRBJ1-2. TRBV21-1 is marked as a pseudogene. The CDR3 contains 13 residues. The CDR3 loop is CASSKVGLYGYTF. In nucleotides, the CDR3 is TGTGCCAGCAGCAAAGTAGGCTTATATGGCTACACCTTC.

The V call is TRBV4-1, the J call TRBJ2-5, with 7 bases identical to TRBD2. CDR1 and CDR2 from the germline V gene are MGHRA and YSYEKL. J lost 5 bases, V lost 0 bases, and 9 bases had no gene match. The CDR3 loop spans 16 amino acids. The CDR3 DNA reads TGCGCCAGCAGCCAAGAACCGGGACTAACATACGAGACCCAGTACTTC. Its protein product is CASSQEPGLTYETQYF.